These 29 T cell receptor beta chains were sequenced from one sample in a study of blood T cell repertoires in COVID-19. The table came from immunoSEQ multiplex PCR; TCRdb's copy has only in-frame clones and leaves some out. The sample holds about 230,000 clones, around 84% seen once. The sequencing sample was made of peripheral blood. Every receptor here comes from a woman between 40 and 50 years old who had recovered from COVID-19.

The chain employs TRBV5-1 and TRBJ2-7; D is possibly TRBD2 (6 bases). Trimming removed 4 bases at V and 9 bases at J, with 23 bases between. CDR1 is SGHRS and CDR2 is YFSETQ in the germline V gene. CDR3 length: 15 amino acids. The CDR3 DNA follows: TGCGCCAGCAGCGGGGGGACTGGCAAATCCCGGCGGCAGTACTTC. Amino acid sequence: CASSGGTGKSRRQYF.

The gene calls are TRBV28 and TRBJ2-7; 8 bases line up with TRBD2. V lost 7 bases, J lost 1 base, and 9 bases stayed unmatched. Germline loops: CDR1 MDHEN, CDR2 SYDVKM. CDR3 length: 15 residues. CDR3 sequence: CASTSAGGGSYEQYF. The CDR3 coding sequence is TGTGCCAGCACCTCGGCCGGGGGGGGGTCCTACGAGCAGTACTTC.

Here the CDR3 reads CATRGTSTDTQYF. Written as DNA, the CDR3 is TGTGCCACCAGAGGGACTAGCACAGATACGCAGTATTTT. V is TRBV24-1 and J is TRBJ2-3, with a weak D call TRBD2 (6 bases). CDR1 and CDR2 from the germline V gene are KGHDR and SFDVKD. V was trimmed by 7 bases and J by 0 bases, leaving 7 bases between them. The CDR3 loop spans 13 amino acids.

The chain has TRBV9 and TRBJ1-2; TRBD1 agrees at 9 bases. Germline lookup yields CDR1 SGDLS and CDR2 YYNGEE. The CDR3 contains 14 residues. The junction had 6 bases not matched to a gene; V was cut back by 3 bases and J by 6 bases. Written as DNA, the CDR3 is TGTGCCAGCAGCGGGTACAGGGGGCGCGATGGCTACACCTTC. Its translation: CASSGYRGRDGYTF.

This clone has only a few counts. The chain links TRBV19 to TRBJ1-5; tentative D call: TRBD1 (6 bases). The V end lost 7 bases, the J end lost 2 bases, and 18 bases lay between the germline ends. This CDR3 is built from 16 residues. Germline V lookup: CDR1 LNHDA, CDR2 SQIVND (reference sequence). CDR3 in amino acids: CASTPQGSIGNQPQHF. DNA for the CDR3: TGTGCCAGTACCCCACAGGGCTCTATAGGCAATCAGCCCCAGCATTTT.

V gene TRBV6-5 combines with J gene TRBJ1-2; tentative D call: TRBD1 (6 bases). There are 14 residues in the CDR3. V dropped 6 bases and J dropped 8 bases, with 19 bases sitting between them. Germline V gene sequence: CDR1 MNHEY, CDR2 SVGAGI. The CDR3 sequence: CASRNPTDSRGYTF. The CDR3 bases are TGTGCCAGCAGAAACCCGACGGACAGTAGAGGCTACACCTTC.

The gene calls are TRBV15 and TRBJ1-5; TRBD1 matches at 7 bases. After removal of 8 bases from V and 0 bases from J, the junction contained 7 bases not matched to a gene. The CDR3 extends over 15 amino acids. Germline V gene lookup returns CDR1 LNHNV and CDR2 YYDKDF (reference sequence). This CDR3 is CATGTERNSNQPQHF. Here the CDR3 DNA reads TGTGCCACCGGGACAGAACGAAATAGCAATCAGCCCCAGCATTTT.

The chain joins TRBV18 to TRBJ2-7; 11 bases map to TRBD1. The CDR3 length is 15 residues. CDR1 is KGHSH and CDR2 is LQKENI in the germline V gene. Unmatched junction bases numbered 5, after V lost 3 bases and J lost 4 bases. In nucleotides, the CDR3 is TGTGCCAGCTCACCGGGGACAGGGGGTTGGTACGAGCAGTACTTC. Its protein product is CASSPGTGGWYEQYF.

This chain uses TRBV11-3 with TRBJ1-1; a weak D match, TRBD1 (5 bases). Per the germline V gene, CDR1 is SGHNT and CDR2 is YENEEA. The germline V and J ends were trimmed by 3 bases and 5 bases, with 19 bases remaining between them. This CDR3 is built from 16 residues. The CDR3 is CASSLGGDVLWTEAFF. CDR3 nucleotides: TGTGCCAGCAGCTTGGGGGGTGATGTGCTGTGGACTGAAGCTTTCTTT.

The chain joins TRBV9 to TRBJ2-7, with a weak D call TRBD2 (5 bases). Trimming left V 2 bases short and J 7 bases short, with 22 bases between. This CDR3 contains 16 residues. Germline-derived CDR1 and CDR2 are SGDLS and YYNGEE. This chain's CDR3 is CASSVLGSIDSGEQYF. The CDR3 DNA reads as TGTGCCAGCAGCGTGTTGGGGTCAATCGATTCGGGGGAGCAGTACTTC.

This sequence joins TRBV6-6 and TRBJ1-3; D is undetermined. The CDR3 length is 16 residues. Trimming stripped 6 bases from V and 0 bases from J, with 15 bases between. Germline CDR1 is MNHNY and CDR2 is SVGAGI (reference sequence). CDR3 in amino acids: CASSPTGDLSGNTIYF. The CDR3 DNA reads TGTGCCAGCAGCCCGACTGGTGATCTCTCTGGAAACACCATATATTTT.

This clone was seen more than once but under ten times. The V gene is TRBV5-1, the J gene TRBJ2-2, with a possible D match to TRBD2 (5 bases). The CDR3 has 14 amino acids. V was clipped by 0 bases and J by 5 bases, with 8 bases between them. From germline, CDR1 is SGHRS and CDR2 YFSETQ. The CDR3 loop is CASSLGTETGELFF. Here the CDR3 DNA reads TGCGCCAGCAGCTTGGGGACTGAGACCGGGGAGCTGTTTTTT.

V and J are TRBV5-1 and TRBJ1-4, with 9 positions matching TRBD1. The CDR3 totals 17 residues. Trimming at V came to 2 bases and at J to 5 bases, leaving 10 bases not matched to a gene. Germline assignment: CDR1 SGHRS and CDR2 YFSETQ. This CDR3 is CASSFVSGTGKNEKLFF. Written as DNA, the CDR3 is TGCGCCAGCAGCTTTGTATCGGGGACAGGGAAGAATGAAAAACTGTTTTTT.

The rearrangement uses TRBV21-1 and TRBJ1-1; the DNA was not compared with TRBD1, the D call given in the table. TRBV21-1 is classified as a pseudogene. The CDR3 sequence is 14 residues long. CDR3 nucleotide sequence: TGTGCCAGCAGCACACGGACAGCGAACACTGAAGCTTTCTTT. Translating it yields CASSTRTANTEAFF.

The chain carries TRBV7-6 and TRBJ2-7; 13 bases align to TRBD2. Germline-derived CDR1 and CDR2 are SGHVS and FNYEAQ. The CDR3 has 16 residues. Trimming at V came to 4 bases and at J to 3 bases, leaving 6 bases not matched to a gene. The CDR3 spells CASSSGTSGEIYEQYF. CDR3 sequence (DNA): TGTGCCAGCAGCTCGGGGACTAGCGGGGAGATCTACGAGCAGTACTTC.

The chain recombines TRBV2 with TRBJ1-3; no reliable D call. Trimming cost V 4 bases and J 8 bases, with 6 bases left between them. Germline CDR1 reads SNHLY; CDR2 reads FYNNEI. The CDR3 totals 11 residues. The CDR3 region is CASSVLYTIYF. CDR3 DNA: TGTGCCAGCAGTGTCCTGTACACCATATATTTT.

CDR3: CASSQTSSTDTQYF. In DNA, the CDR3 is TGCGCCAGCAGCCAAACGAGTAGCACAGATACGCAGTATTTT. The V call is TRBV4-1, the J call TRBJ2-3; no clear D. Germline CDR1 reads MGHRA; CDR2 reads YSYEKL. Trimming shortened V by 2 bases and J by 0 bases, and 6 bases separated the two germline ends. The CDR3 loop spans 14 amino acids.

J is TRBJ1-2 and V is TRBV3-1 (or the pseudogene TRBV3-2), with D perhaps matching TRBD1 (6 bases). The CDR3 is made up of 12 amino acids. V lost 5 bases to trimming and J lost 8 bases, with 12 bases between them. Germline CDR1 LGHDT, CDR2 YNNKEL (reference sequence). The CDR3 DNA is TGTGCCAGCAGCAAACAGGGTCAGGGCTACACCTTC. It yields the protein CASSKQGQGYTF.

The chain couples TRBV3-1 (or the pseudogene TRBV3-2) to TRBJ2-1, with a tentative D call TRBD2 (5 bases). CDR3 length equals 16 residues. CDR1 is LGHDT, CDR2 YNNKEL, per germline (reference sequence). V was cut by 0 bases and J by 4 bases, with 13 bases left in between. DNA for the CDR3: TGTGCCAGCAGCCAAGACCTAGCAGTTGGATACAATGAGCAGTTCTTC. Protein: CASSQDLAVGYNEQFF.

The CDR3 coding sequence is TGTGCCAGCAGTGGATCCGGGACACCCGAGCAGTACTTC. Its translation: CASSGSGTPEQYF. V and J are TRBV28 and TRBJ2-7; the D gene is possibly TRBD1 (6 bases). The V end was cut by 5 bases, the J end by 6 bases, with 14 bases between. Germline V CDR1 and CDR2: MDHEN, SYDVKM. The CDR3 runs 13 residues.

The gene calls are TRBV6-5 and TRBJ1-3, with D perhaps TRBD1 (6 bases). Germline lookup yields CDR1 MNHEY and CDR2 SVGAGI. V gave up 6 bases and J gave up 1 base, with 10 bases separating them. The CDR3 spans 14 residues. The CDR3 region is CASSLQGSGNTIYF. In nucleotides, the CDR3 is TGTGCCAGCAGCCTACAGGGATCTGGAAACACCATATATTTT.

The chain uses TRBV11-3 and TRBJ2-5; 9 positions match TRBD2. Germline lookup yields CDR1 SGHNT and CDR2 YENEEA. This CDR3 comprises 14 residues. V lost 4 bases, J lost 6 bases, and 6 bases stayed unmatched. The CDR3 DNA is TGTGCCAGCAGCTCTAGCGGGATACGGCAGACCCAGTACTTC. Its translation: CASSSSGIRQTQYF.

This sequence joins TRBV6-5 and TRBJ2-6; D gene uncertain. Trimming cost V 6 bases and J 4 bases, with 7 bases left between them. There are 13 residues in the CDR3. The germline CDR1 and CDR2 sequences are MNHEY and SVGAGI. The CDR3 nucleotides are TGTGCCAGCAGCCAACAGGGGGCCAACGTCCTGACTTTC. It specifies CASSQQGANVLTF.

The chain has TRBV29-1 and TRBJ2-3; 7 bases are a match to TRBD1. Germline CDR1 is SQVTM and CDR2 is ANQGSEA. J was trimmed by 3 bases and V by 8 bases; bases with no gene match: 5. The CDR3 totals 12 residues. CDR3 sequence: CSTRQGTDTQYF. CDR3 DNA sequence: TGCAGCACCCGACAGGGAACAGATACGCAGTATTTT.

The chain couples TRBV9 to TRBJ1-1, with TRBD1 matching over 9 bases. There are 13 residues in the CDR3. V shed 2 bases and J 10 bases; nucleotides not matched to a gene: 6. Germline-derived CDR1 and CDR2 are SGDLS and YYNGEE. The CDR3 loop is CASSVGTGILAFF. In nucleotides, the CDR3 is TGTGCCAGCAGCGTGGGGACAGGGATTTTAGCTTTCTTT.

V is TRBV9 and J is TRBJ1-1; TRBD1 agrees at 7 bases. The CDR3 consists of 15 residues. J lost 0 bases, V lost 1 base, and 3 bases had no gene match. CDR1 is SGDLS, CDR2 YYNGEE, per germline. As DNA, the CDR3 is TGTGCCAGCAGCGTAAGGACAGGTATGAACACTGAAGCTTTCTTT. Translating it yields CASSVRTGMNTEAFF.

This clone was observed a single time. This chain joins TRBV18 and TRBJ2-5; the match to TRBD1 covers 9 bases. This CDR3 is built from 14 residues. The V and J ends lost 3 bases and 3 bases, in that order; junction bases with no gene match: 2. Germline-derived CDR1 and CDR2 are KGHSH and LQKENI. DNA for the CDR3: TGTGCCAGCTCACCTAGGACAGGGGAAGAGACCCAGTACTTC. Translation gives CASSPRTGEETQYF.

This clone showed up just once. The rearrangement uses TRBV7-5 and TRBJ1-1; the table's D gene call, TRBD1, was not cross checked with the DNA. TRBV7-5 is a known pseudogene. The CDR3 extends over 12 amino acids. The DNA for the CDR3 is TGTGCCAGAAGCTTAGTGCAGGCTGAAGCTTTCTTT. Translation gives CARSLVQAEAFF.

The chain's CDR3 is CASSSPGLLSYNEQFF. CDR3 sequence (DNA): TGTGCCAGCAGTTCCCCGGGACTGTTATCCTACAATGAGCAGTTCTTC. The J gene is TRBJ2-1, the V gene TRBV6-5; D is possibly TRBD2 (6 bases). This CDR3 is 16 amino acids long. Trimming stripped 4 bases from V and 1 base from J, with 14 bases between. Per germline, CDR1 MNHEY and CDR2 SVGAGI.